This is a list of T cell receptor beta chains from one sample in a study of CD8+ T cells in alopecia areata. Clones were sequenced by immunoSEQ multiplex PCR, and TCRdb holds only the in-frame ones, with some missing. Among under 200,000 clones, 50% to 70% were seen once, and the ten largest hold 0.7% to 1%. Sequences were derived from CD4+ T cells sorted from blood, sampled at week 4, from a patient treated with tofacitinib. The receptor set was obtained from a human donor with alopecia areata. Both conserved end residues are part of each CDR3. D genes are given only for firm matches. The size field is filled for only some rows; it gives once, few, many or a size class.

clone_size	v_call	d_call	j_call	cdr3_aa	cdr3_nt
-	TRBV14	TRBD1	TRBJ1-6	CASSSYGTGYSPLHF	TGTGCCAGCAGCTCCTACGGGACAGGCTATTCACCCCTCCACTTT
-	TRBV5-4	-	TRBJ2-7	CASSLTGHDYEQYF	TGTGCCAGCAGCTTGACAGGCCATGACTACGAGCAGTACTTC
many	TRBV6-1	-	TRBJ2-7	CASSEGEPSTEQYF	TGTGCCAGCAGTGAAGGGGAGCCGAGTACCGAGCAGTACTTC
-	TRBV11-2	-	TRBJ1-1	CASSLITEAFF	TGTGCCAGCAGCTTAATCACTGAAGCTTTCTTT
-	TRBV29-1	TRBD1	TRBJ2-2	CSVITGTGRANTGELFF	TGCAGCGTAATAACCGGGACAGGGAGGGCGAACACCGGGGAGCTGTTTTTT
once	TRBV2	TRBD2	TRBJ2-1	CASSPGLAGGPSYNEQFF	TGTGCCAGCAGTCCTGGACTAGCGGGGGGTCCCTCCTACAATGAGCAGTTCTTC
few	TRBV2	-	TRBJ1-4	CASSDMGGSAFF	TGTGCCAGCAGTGATATGGGAGGGTCGGCGTTTTTT
-	TRBV30	-	TRBJ2-3	CACFKGTDTQYF	TGTGCCTGCTTCAAAGGCACAGATACGCAGTATTTT
once	TRBV6-5	-	TRBJ2-5	CASSSGTGEQETQYF	TGTGCCAGCAGTTCCGGGACCGGAGAGCAAGAGACCCAGTACTTC
-	TRBV30	-	TRBJ2-3	CAWKGSTDTQYF	TGTGCCTGGAAGGGAAGCACAGATACGCAGTATTTT
-	TRBV30	-	TRBJ2-7	CACNRFELSEQYF	TGTGCCTGTAATCGGTTCGAACTAAGTGAGCAGTACTTC
-	TRBV25-1	-	TRBJ1-6	CASSGGVTALHF	TGTGCCAGCAGTGGAGGGGTTACGGCCCTCCACTTT
-	TRBV29-1	TRBD2	TRBJ2-7	CSASGTSWVEQYF	TGCAGCGCCTCCGGGACTAGCTGGGTCGAGCAGTACTTC
-	TRBV25-1	-	TRBJ2-5	CASSPLERGVETQYF	TGTGCCAGCAGCCCTCTGGAGAGGGGCGTAGAGACCCAGTACTTC
-	TRBV30	-	TRBJ1-2	CAWSVEDYGYTF	TGTGCCTGGAGTGTGGAGGACTATGGCTACACCTTC
-	TRBV29-1	-	TRBJ2-7	CSVASVSSYEQYF	TGCAGCGTTGCATCAGTCAGCTCCTACGAGCAGTACTTC
-	TRBV29-1	TRBD1	TRBJ1-1	CSVGSGGLNTEAFF	TGCAGCGTTGGATCAGGGGGGCTGAACACTGAAGCTTTCTTT
-	TRBV13	-	TRBJ1-6	CASSSGGARGSPLHF	TGTGCCAGCAGCTCCGGTGGGGCGCGGGGTTCACCCCTCCACTTT
-	TRBV6-5	-	TRBJ2-1	CASTASYNEQFF	TGTGCCAGCACAGCGTCCTACAATGAGCAGTTCTTC
-	TRBV11-2	TRBD2	TRBJ2-1	CASSSIRSGGVNEQFF	TGTGCCAGCAGCTCAATAAGGAGCGGGGGCGTCAATGAGCAGTTCTTC
-	TRBV7-2	-	TRBJ2-5	CASSPIRQVTETQYF	TGTGCCAGCAGCCCCATTAGACAGGTCACGGAGACCCAGTACTTC
-	TRBV11-1	TRBD2	TRBJ2-1	CASSRWTSETYNEQFF	TGTGCCAGCAGTCGATGGACTAGCGAGACCTACAATGAGCAGTTCTTC
once	TRBV7-6	-	TRBJ1-1	CASSLGSGINTEAFF	TGTGCCAGCAGCTTAGGGTCAGGGATCAACACTGAAGCTTTCTTT
-	TRBV7-8	-	TRBJ2-7	CASSQRQGVYEQYF	TGTGCCAGCAGCCAGCGGCAGGGAGTCTACGAGCAGTACTTC
-	TRBV15	-	TRBJ1-6	CATSEGGSNNSPLHF	TGTGCCACCAGCGAGGGGGGGTCAAATAATTCACCCCTCCACTTT
medium-sized	TRBV5-1	-	TRBJ2-2	CASSLTGRTNTGELFF	TGCGCCAGCAGCTTGACGGGGAGAACGAACACCGGGGAGCTGTTTTTT
-	TRBV2	-	TRBJ2-2	CASSRETTGELFF	TGTGCCAGCAGCAGGGAAACGACCGGGGAGCTGTTTTTT
-	TRBV6-6	-	TRBJ2-2	CASSPRTVGELFF	TGTGCCAGCAGTCCTAGGACGGTCGGGGAGCTGTTTTTT
-	TRBV5-4	-	TRBJ2-3	CASSWAFTDTQYF	TGTGCCAGCAGCTGGGCGTTCACAGATACGCAGTATTTT
-	TRBV5-6	TRBD1	TRBJ1-1	CASSLGQGTMNTEAFF	TGTGCCAGCAGCTTGGGACAGGGGACTATGAACACTGAAGCTTTCTTT
-	TRBV9	TRBD2	TRBJ2-1	CASSVEAGGHYEQFF	TGTGCCAGCAGCGTAGAAGCGGGGGGGCACTATGAGCAGTTCTTC
-	TRBV28	TRBD1	TRBJ1-6	CATSPQDRDNSPLHF	TGTGCCACCTCACCACAGGACAGGGATAATTCACCCCTCCACTTT
-	TRBV11-2	-	TRBJ2-7	CASSSGPTSATYEQYF	TGTGCCAGCAGCTCCGGGCCGACCTCGGCGACCTACGAGCAGTACTTC
-	TRBV30	TRBD1	TRBJ2-3	CAWSAGGFTDTQYF	TGTGCCTGGAGCGCAGGGGGCTTCACAGATACGCAGTATTTT
-	TRBV9	TRBD1	TRBJ2-2	CASSEGTGHTGELFF	TGTGCCAGCAGCGAGGGGACAGGGCACACCGGGGAGCTGTTTTTT
few	TRBV11-1	-	TRBJ2-5	CASSFRQGGIQETQYF	TGTGCCAGCAGCTTTCGCCAGGGGGGTATTCAAGAGACCCAGTACTTC
-	TRBV29-1	TRBD2	TRBJ2-1	CSEVGRGPSGNEQFF	TGCAGCGAGGTGGGGAGGGGACCTTCGGGGAATGAGCAGTTCTTC
few	TRBV19	-	TRBJ2-1	CASSMGGENEQFF	TGTGCCAGTAGTATGGGCGGGGAAAATGAGCAGTTCTTC
-	TRBV19	-	TRBJ1-1	CASSFQGLNTEAFF	TGTGCCAGTAGCTTTCAAGGATTGAACACTGAAGCTTTCTTT
-	TRBV6-5	-	TRBJ1-6	CASSSRRVGSPLHF	TGTGCCAGCAGTTCCCGTAGGGTGGGTTCACCCCTCCACTTT
-	TRBV30	-	TRBJ1-1	CAWSVRQGEAFF	TGTGCCTGGAGTGTACGCCAGGGGGAAGCTTTCTTT
-	TRBV5-6	-	TRBJ2-5	CASSGTGTFLGETQYF	TGTGCCAGCAGCGGAACCGGGACTTTCCTTGGGGAGACCCAGTACTTC
-	TRBV29-1	TRBD2	TRBJ2-5	CSLWGGASGSQETQYF	TGCAGCCTATGGGGTGGGGCTAGCGGTTCCCAAGAGACCCAGTACTTC
many	TRBV4-1	-	TRBJ1-5	CASSQVGAVRPQHF	TGCGCCAGCAGCCAAGTGGGAGCGGTGAGACCCCAGCATTTT
once	TRBV29-1	TRBD2	TRBJ2-3	CSVGTSGGPTDTQYF	TGCAGCGTTGGGACTAGCGGGGGGCCTACAGATACGCAGTATTTT
once	TRBV18	TRBD1	TRBJ2-7	CASSPRTGGYEQYF	TGTGCCAGCTCACCTAGGACAGGGGGCTACGAGCAGTACTTC
-	TRBV29-1	-	TRBJ2-7	CSAEGRSYEQYF	TGCAGCGCCGAAGGGAGATCCTACGAGCAGTACTTC
few	TRBV10-3	-	TRBJ2-4	CAISGAAVPKNIQYF	TGTGCCATCAGTGGGGCCGCCGTACCAAAAAACATTCAGTACTTC
-	TRBV29-1	TRBD1	TRBJ2-3	CSVFDRGRTDTQYF	TGCAGCGTATTCGACAGGGGGAGAACAGATACGCAGTATTTT
-	TRBV25-1	-	TRBJ1-1	CASSGLGRTEAFF	TGTGCCAGCAGTGGCCTGGGGAGGACTGAAGCTTTCTTT
-	TRBV4-2	-	TRBJ1-1	CASSHLQATNTEAFF	TGTGCCAGCAGCCATCTACAGGCTACGAACACTGAAGCTTTCTTT
-	TRBV5-1	-	TRBJ1-2	CASSLLETNYGYTF	TGCGCCAGCAGCTTATTAGAGACTAACTATGGCTACACCTTC
-	TRBV29-1	TRBD1	TRBJ2-7	CSVWTGLYEQYF	TGCAGCGTATGGACAGGGCTTTACGAGCAGTACTTC
few	TRBV7-2	TRBD2	TRBJ2-5	CASSPPGLAGGAAQTQYF	TGTGCCAGCAGCCCCCCGGGACTAGCGGGGGGCGCGGCCCAGACCCAGTACTTC
-	TRBV14	-	TRBJ2-5	CASSQDPTDQETQYF	TGTGCCAGCAGCCAAGATCCCACGGACCAAGAGACCCAGTACTTC
-	TRBV4-1	-	TRBJ2-7	CASSPPGSSYEQYF	TGCGCCAGCAGCCCCCCGGGGAGTTCCTACGAGCAGTACTTC
-	TRBV6-5	-	TRBJ1-2	CASSYSLFYGYTF	TGTGCCAGCAGTTACTCGCTGTTCTATGGCTACACCTTC
few	TRBV4-2	-	TRBJ2-6	CASSQDPLSGANVLTF	TGTGCCAGCAGCCAAGACCCCCTTTCTGGGGCCAACGTCCTGACTTTC
few	TRBV30	-	TRBJ1-1	CAWGQPNTEAFF	TGTGCCTGGGGACAGCCGAACACTGAAGCTTTCTTT